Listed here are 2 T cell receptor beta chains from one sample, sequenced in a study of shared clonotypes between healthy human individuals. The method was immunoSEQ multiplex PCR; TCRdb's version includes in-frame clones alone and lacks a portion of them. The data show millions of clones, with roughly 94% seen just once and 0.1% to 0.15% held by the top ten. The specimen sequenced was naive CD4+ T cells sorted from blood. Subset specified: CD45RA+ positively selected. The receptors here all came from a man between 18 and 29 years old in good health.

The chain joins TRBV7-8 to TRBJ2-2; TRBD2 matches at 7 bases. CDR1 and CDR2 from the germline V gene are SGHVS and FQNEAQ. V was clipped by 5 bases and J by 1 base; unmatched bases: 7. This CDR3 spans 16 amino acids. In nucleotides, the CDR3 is TGTGCCAGCAGCCTTGGGGCTAGCGGGAACACCGGGGAGCTGTTTTTT. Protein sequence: CASSLGASGNTGELFF.

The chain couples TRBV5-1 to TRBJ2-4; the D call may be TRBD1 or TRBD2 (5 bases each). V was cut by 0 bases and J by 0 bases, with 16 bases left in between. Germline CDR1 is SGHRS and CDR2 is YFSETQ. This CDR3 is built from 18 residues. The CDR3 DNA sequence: TGCGCCAGCAGCTTGGAGCCCGGGGCTGGGGTAGCCAAAAACATTCAGTACTTC. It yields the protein CASSLEPGAGVAKNIQYF.